This record looks at one T cell receptor (beta chain) sequence and its context. Under the authors' procedure: How many nucleated cells were present was estimated from reference gene primer amplification. Assay used: immunoSEQ multiplex PCR; TCRdb lists only in-frame clones, some missing. For V, J and clone size, that table is used; D and trimming come from the DNA. This sample yields 490,000 or so clones, of which approximately 90% are seen a single time; 1.5% to 2% belongs to the top ten. This entry comes from a study of blood T cell repertoires in COVID-19. The CDR3 length is 14 residues. Germline assignment: CDR1 MNHNY and CDR2 SVGAGI (reference sequence). Losses at the gene ends were 4 bases for V and 4 bases for J; bases not matched to a gene: 3.

Sequences were obtained from PBMCs or T cells enriched from blood (not recorded which). The rearrangement links TRBV6-6 to TRBJ2-7, with 11 bases fitting TRBD2. This TCR was recovered from a woman in her forties who had recovered from COVID-19. In DNA form, the CDR3 reads TGTGCCAGCAGTTCGGCTAGCGGGAGGTACGAGCAGTACTTC. This translates into CASSSASGRYEQYF.